This entry concerns a single T cell receptor (beta chain). Its antigen is currently unknown. This sample is part of a study of cytomegalovirus exposure and HLA in healthy donors. Study-wide points: With further analysis later on, most CMV-associated TCR beta chains appeared HLA-restricted.

From germline, CDR1 is MNHEY and CDR2 SMNVEV (reference sequence). V lost 0 bases to trimming and J lost 1 base, with 7 bases between them. The CDR3 has 15 amino acids. PCR used 60 Vbeta primers and 13 Jbeta primers. Sequenced by immunoSEQ multiplex PCR; TCRdb stores in-frame clones only, minus some. The sample has around 88,000 clones; around 84% are singletons. The genes are TRBV27 and TRBJ2-4, with D possibly being TRBD1 (5 bases). This TCR was sampled from a woman aged 40 to 50 in good health and CMV-seropositive. The specimen sequenced was PBMCs. CDR3 sequence: CASSLSRVAKNIQYF. The CDR3 coding sequence is TGTGCCAGCAGTTTATCCAGGGTGGCCAAAAACATTCAGTACTTC.